A selection of T cell receptor beta chains follows, all from one sample in a study of T cell responses to AZD1222 COVID-19 vaccine. The protocol was immunoSEQ multiplex PCR, while the TCRdb copy is restricted to in-frame clones and leaves out a portion. The sample records approximately 120,000 clones, approximately 90% being singletons. This material consisted of peripheral blood, taken on day 0 of AZD1222 vaccination. The receptor set was obtained from an adult in good health. Each CDR3 is given with its conserved first and last residue. A D gene is named only where the DNA matches it firmly. Some rows have no size entry. The others give once, few or many, or a class for an expanded clone.

v_gene	d_gene	abundance	j_gene	len	CDR3nt	CDR3aa
TRBV18	TRBD1	once	TRBJ1-6	16	TGTGCCAGCTCAGCAACACCGGGACAGGGTTTTTCACCCCTCCACTTT	CASSATPGQGFSPLHF
TRBV2	TRBD1	-	TRBJ2-7	15	TGTGCCAGCAGTGATGGGGGACAGTCTCCCTACGAGCAGTACTTC	CASSDGGQSPYEQYF
TRBV2	-	-	TRBJ2-3	16	TGTGCCAGCAGTCGACCCCCAGCCGACGGGGTAGATACGCAGTATTTT	CASSRPPADGVDTQYF
TRBV6-4	-	-	TRBJ1-6	20	TGTGCCAGCAGTGACTCTAAGGGGAAAGGTCTGACTCCTCTTAATTCACCCCTCCACTTT	CASSDSKGKGLTPLNSPLHF
TRBV4-3	-	-	TRBJ2-1	16	TGCGCCAGCAGCCAAGATGCGGGGCCACGCCTCAATGAGCAGTTCTTC	CASSQDAGPRLNEQFF
TRBV19	-	-	TRBJ2-7	14	TGTGCCAGTAGTACCGTTCGAAGCTCCTACGAGCAGTACTTC	CASSTVRSSYEQYF
TRBV13	-	-	TRBJ1-1	14	TGTGCCAGCAGCCCAAAAACCCAGGGAACTGAAGCTTTCTTT	CASSPKTQGTEAFF
TRBV5-4	-	-	TRBJ1-1	13	TGTGCCAGCAGTTTCAGGGGGAACACTGAAGCTTTCTTT	CASSFRGNTEAFF
TRBV3-1/TRBV3-2	-	-	TRBJ1-3	15	TGTGCCAGCAGCCAAGATCAACATGGCCGAGGGGGCATATATTTT	CASSQDQHGRGGIYF
TRBV6-6	-	-	TRBJ1-5	15	TGTGCCAGCAATTGGTCAGGGTACGGAAATCAGCCCCAGCATTTT	CASNWSGYGNQPQHF
TRBV19	TRBD1	many	TRBJ2-7	14	TGTGCCAGTAGTATAGCAGGACAGGGGTTCGCGCAGTACTTC	CASSIAGQGFAQYF